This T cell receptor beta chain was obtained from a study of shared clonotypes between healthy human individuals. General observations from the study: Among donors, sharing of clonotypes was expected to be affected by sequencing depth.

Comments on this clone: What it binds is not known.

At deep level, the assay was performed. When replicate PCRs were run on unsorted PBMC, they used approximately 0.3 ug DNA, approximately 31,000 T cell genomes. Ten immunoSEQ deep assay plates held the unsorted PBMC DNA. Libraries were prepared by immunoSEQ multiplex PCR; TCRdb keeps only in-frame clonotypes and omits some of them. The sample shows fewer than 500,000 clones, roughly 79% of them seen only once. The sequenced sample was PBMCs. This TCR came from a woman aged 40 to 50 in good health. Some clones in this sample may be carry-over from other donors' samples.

CDR3 bases: TGTGCCATCAGCCGAGGACTAGCGGGAGAAGGCGGGGAGCTGTTTTTT. It is translated as CAISRGLAGEGGELFF. The chain recombines TRBV10-3 with TRBJ2-2; 13 nucleotides align to TRBD2. V lost 6 bases to trimming and J lost 7 bases; unmatched junction nucleotides: 8. This CDR3 has 16 residues. Germline CDR1 ENHRY, CDR2 SYGVKD.